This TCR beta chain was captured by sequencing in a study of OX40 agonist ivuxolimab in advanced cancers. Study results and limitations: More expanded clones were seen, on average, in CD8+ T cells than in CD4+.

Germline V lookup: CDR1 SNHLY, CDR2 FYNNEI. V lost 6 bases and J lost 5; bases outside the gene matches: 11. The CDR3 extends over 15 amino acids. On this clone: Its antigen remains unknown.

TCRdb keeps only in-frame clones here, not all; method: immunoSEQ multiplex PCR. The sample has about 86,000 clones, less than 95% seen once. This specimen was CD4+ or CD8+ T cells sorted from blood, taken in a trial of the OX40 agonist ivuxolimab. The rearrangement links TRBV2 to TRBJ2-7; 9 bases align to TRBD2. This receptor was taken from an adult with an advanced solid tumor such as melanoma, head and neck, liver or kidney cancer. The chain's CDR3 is CASRKSLAGPHEQYF. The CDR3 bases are TGTGCCAGCAGGAAATCGCTAGCGGGACCCCACGAGCAGTACTTC.